This T cell receptor (beta chain) originates from a study of T cell clones after liver transplantation (dated by TCRdb to between 2017 and 2020). Regarding the research as a whole: The samples were obtained from ITN030ST, a randomized trial that attempted immunosuppression withdrawal within 2 years after liver transplantation. As an antigen-independent comparator for the donor-reactive sequences, third party-reactive TCRbeta sequences from pre-transplant MLRs were identified as well. Tolerance was defined as complete withdrawal of immunosuppression for at least one year without a rise in liver enzymes beyond twice the upper limit of normal. After a pre-transplant mixed lymphocyte reaction, TCRbeta sequencing was used to pinpoint donor-reactive T cell clones, which were subsequently tracked in post-transplant blood. Blood samples were collected pre-transplant, then pre-randomization ahead of withdrawal, and finally post-randomization once withdrawal had either been completed or failed. The subjects received no induction therapy and were kept on standard immunosuppression until randomization at 12-24 months post-transplant. Of the eight recipients, a few were HCV-positive, while the remaining recipients had been transplanted for non-autoimmune, non-viral indications. Of the 8 liver transplant recipients making up the studied cohort, 3 were classified as tolerant and 5 as non-tolerant.

With regard to this clone: This receptor's antigen is unknown. The sample holds no much larger clone one base away, and base qualities are not on file.

High-throughput TCRbeta CDR3 sequencing of frozen genomic DNA was performed by immunoSEQ, including PCR amplification, mapping, bias correction and internal controls. Processing in the source paper ran as follows. Productive rearrangements were kept, and unique TCRbeta sequences were defined by CDR3 nucleotide sequence plus V and J gene. For classification of a sequence as donor-reactive, at least 5-fold expansion in CFSE-low cells relative to unstimulated pre-transplant cells and a frequency of at least 0.01% were required. Minimum frequency thresholds were set for each subject based on the unstimulated sample with the lowest template count, ensuring at least 90% detection power. Jensen-Shannon divergence between the top 1000 TCRbeta sequences after and before transplant was used to measure repertoire turnover. Changes in detection of donor-reactive sequences were tested with two-sided Fisher's exact tests. TCRdb carries this immuneACCESS record with in-frame sequences only. Its versions omit some clonotypes, under half of them owing to an unresolved V gene in the studies checked, with the rest unexplained. V and J calls and clone size are given by that table; D and trimming were obtained from the DNA. A total of fewer than 85,000 clones appear in this sample, approximately 87% of them only once. The biggest ten clones account for roughly 3% of the sample.

Unstimulated PBMCs, after thawing, were stained for CD3, CD4 and CD8 and then FACS-sorted into CD3+CD4+ and CD3+CD8+ populations. Each of the 8 studied subjects was randomized to immunosuppression withdrawal. Genomic DNA was isolated with the Qiagen DNeasy Blood and Tissue Kit. V loses 3 bases at its end and J loses 7 bases; junction bases beyond the gene matches: 7. Spanning cysteine to phenylalanine, the CDR3 consists of 14 amino acids. Solely the CDR3 DNA is kept, with 42 bases framed from the first base. Taken from the germline V gene, the CDR1 and CDR2 loops are SGHRS and YFSETQ. Summary of the overall study and its limitations: Donor-reactive sequences declined more than third party-reactive ones, suggesting partial antigen-specific deletion unrelated to withdrawal success. Without allograft tissue specimens, donor-reactive T cells may have migrated into the graft rather than being deleted. Circulating donor-reactive CD4 TCRbeta sequences fell significantly post-transplant in most of the 8 subjects, irrespective of tolerance or HCV status. Because of small, heterogeneous patient numbers and non-standardized post-transplant time points, the conclusions were only preliminary. Low numbers of available donor cells limited the measurable donor-reactive repertoire in two subjects. After accounting for repertoire turnover, donor-reactive detection was significantly reduced in 7 of 8 subjects for CD4 and 8 of 8 for CD8.

The chain couples TRBV5-1 to TRBJ2-7, with 10 bases aligning to TRBD2. This TCR was recovered from a human patient who received a liver transplant. After a transplant, some of the T cells may come from the graft donor. The source material was CD4+ T cells from blood, sampled at the 22-month timepoint. Here is the DNA: TGCGCCAGCAGCTGGGGGCTAGCGGGGGAAGAGCAGTACTTC. Its protein product is CASSWGLAGEEQYF.